The 8 T cell receptor beta chains below were found in one sample sequenced in a study of CD8+ T cells in alopecia areata. RNA was extracted and reverse transcribed into cDNA as the sequencing template. Data came from immunoSEQ multiplex PCR; TCRdb stores just in-frame clones and leaves some out. Of approximately 150,000 clones in the sample, 55% to 65% were seen once. Material for sequencing was CD4+ T cells sorted from blood. The receptors originated from a human donor in good health.

The rearrangement links TRBV29-1 to TRBJ2-1; D is possibly TRBD2 (6 bases). Germline V gene data show CDR1 as SQVTM and CDR2 as ANQGSEA. The CDR3 is made up of 11 amino acids. The CDR3 loop is CSITGGSEQFF. The CDR3, as DNA: TGCAGTATAACAGGAGGGAGTGAGCAGTTCTTC.

The chain links TRBV29-1 to TRBJ2-3; 11 bases align to TRBD1. Losses at the gene ends were 3 bases for V and 2 bases for J; bases not matched to a gene: 7. Germline CDR1 SQVTM, CDR2 ANQGSEA. This CDR3 has 16 residues. The DNA of the CDR3 is TGCAGCGTTGATGTGGGACAGGGGGGAACCACAGATACGCAGTATTTT. Translating it yields CSVDVGQGGTTDTQYF.

This clone was observed a few times. The chain employs TRBV7-9 and TRBJ2-2; 10 nucleotides agree with TRBD1. Germline values: CDR1 SEHNR, CDR2 FQNEAQ (reference sequence). The CDR3 consists of 16 residues. After removal of 3 bases from V and 5 bases from J, the junction contained 6 bases not matched to a gene. The CDR3: CASSFLTGGLTGELFF. CDR3 DNA: TGTGCCAGCAGCTTCCTGACAGGGGGCTTGACCGGGGAGCTGTTTTTT.

This clone was observed a few times. The rearrangement joins TRBV28 to TRBJ2-7; 8 positions match TRBD2. V shed 2 bases and J 4 bases; nucleotides not matched to a gene: 7. CDR1 is MDHEN and CDR2 is SYDVKM in the germline V gene. There are 15 residues in the CDR3. In nucleotides, the CDR3 is TGTGCCAGCAGTTTAGCGGCGGGAGGTTCATACGAGCAGTACTTC. Its translation is CASSLAAGGSYEQYF. Filled out from reference TRBV28 and TRBJ2-7, the complete variable domain reads DVKVTQSSRYLVKRTGEKVFLECVQDMDHENMFWYRQDPGLGLRLIYFSYDVKMKEKGDIPEGYSVSREKKERFSLILESASTNQTSMYLCASSLAAGGSYEQYFGPGTRLTVT.

V gene TRBV4-1 combines with J gene TRBJ1-3; D remains unclear. Germline V gene data show CDR1 as MGHRA and CDR2 as YSYEKL. The CDR3 spans 12 residues. V was pared by 1 base and J by 8 bases, with 6 bases between. The CDR3 protein is CASSQVEDTIYF. CDR3 in DNA: TGCGCCAGCAGCCAAGTCGAAGACACCATATATTTT.

The gene calls are TRBV29-1 and TRBJ2-7; D may be TRBD1 (7 bases). Trimming shortened V by 7 bases and J by 1 base, and 11 bases separated the two germline ends. CDR1 SQVTM and CDR2 ANQGSEA come from the germline V gene. This CDR3 is 12 amino acids long. CDR3 in amino acids: CSARDRSYEQYF. The CDR3 coding sequence is TGCAGCGCGCGGGACAGATCCTACGAGCAGTACTTC.

This clone was counted between two and nine times. The chain joins TRBV29-1 to TRBJ1-2; 8 bases are a match to TRBD1. Germline CDR1 reads SQVTM; CDR2 reads ANQGSEA. This CDR3 is 11 amino acids long. Losses at the gene ends were 7 bases for V and 3 bases for J; bases not matched to a gene: 1. CDR3: CSADRDYGYTF. CDR3 nucleotide sequence: TGCAGCGCGGACAGGGACTATGGCTACACCTTC.

The chain couples TRBV29-1 to TRBJ1-2, with D possibly TRBD1 on 5 matching bases. Germline V gene lookup returns CDR1 SQVTM and CDR2 ANQGSEA. CDR3 size: 11 residues. V lost 3 bases to trimming and J lost 6 bases, with 8 bases between them. CDR3 in amino acids: CSVDGGHGYTF. The CDR3 DNA reads as TGCAGCGTTGACGGGGGACATGGCTACACCTTC.